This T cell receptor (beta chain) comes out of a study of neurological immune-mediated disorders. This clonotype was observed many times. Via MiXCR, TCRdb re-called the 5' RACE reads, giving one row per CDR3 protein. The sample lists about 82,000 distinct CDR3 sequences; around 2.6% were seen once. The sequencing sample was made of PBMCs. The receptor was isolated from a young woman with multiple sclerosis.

The CDR3, as DNA: TGTGCCAGCAGCTCGGGACATACTAACTTTAATGAGCAGTTCTTC. Translating gives CASSSGHTNFNEQFF. The chain carries TRBV11-2 and TRBJ2-1, with a possible D match to TRBD1 (6 bases). V lost 4 bases and J lost 7, with 17 bases in between. The CDR3 is made up of 15 amino acids. Germline V gives CDR1 SGHAT, CDR2 FQNNGV.